This T cell receptor beta chain was retrieved from a study of blood T cell repertoires in COVID-19. Looking at the study overall: Samples representing acute and convalescent COVID-19 were sourced from the United States, Italy and Spain. T cells, B-cell-depleted T cells, or PBMCs supplied cDNA or gDNA.

CDR3 length: 14 residues. The germline CDR1 and CDR2 sequences are LNHNV and YYDKDF (reference sequence). V lost 6 bases to trimming and J lost 1 base, with 12 bases between them. Source study methods: Counts of nucleated cells, estimated from reference gene primer amplification, were obtained. The method was immunoSEQ multiplex PCR; TCRdb's version includes in-frame clones alone and lacks a portion of them. V, J and clone size were drawn from that table, and D and trimming were deduced from the DNA. Of approximately 90,000 clones in the sample, over 75% were seen once. The gene calls are TRBV15 and TRBJ1-1, with a possible D match to TRBD1 (6 bases). Sequenced sample: peripheral blood. The source of this sequence is a man in his sixties with acute or convalescent COVID-19. The CDR3 DNA follows: TGTGCCACCAGGAGCGGACAGCCGAACACTGAAGCTTTCTTT. It translates to CATRSGQPNTEAFF.